The sequence of this TCR beta chain was determined in a study of blood T cell repertoires in COVID-19 (TCRdb year 2020). Study-wide context: The collaborator samples originated in the United States, Italy and Spain and spanned the acute and convalescent phases of COVID-19. The dataset comprised deeply sampled blood TCRbeta repertoires from subjects exposed to, actively infected with, or recovered from COVID-19. Where available, HLA class I and class II types were obtained from metadata supplied by the sample provider rather than from assay-based typing. Samples were obtained from the ongoing ImmuneRACE study (first 160 participants) and from over 1,000 subjects provided by 6 global collaborators. The sample metadata nearly always contained a de-identified subject ID, COVID-19 status, age in years and sex. The repertoires were made available in a free public database intended to serve as a resource for research on the immune response to SARS-CoV-2. The prospective study material was composed of cDNA or gDNA derived from T cells, B-cell-depleted T cells, or PBMCs.

Enrolling through a virtual design, the prospective study's participants ranged in age from about 18 to 89 years and lived across 24 United States geographic areas. In the prospective study, participants were assigned to cohorts based on the clinical history participants reported in a screening survey and a study questionnaire. Mobile phlebotomists in the prospective study collected whole blood, serum and a nasopharyngeal or oropharyngeal swab from every participant. Over an approximately two-month period, participants in the prospective study had the option of providing additional blood draws and questionnaires. Before DNA extraction, blood samples from the prospective study were shipped at room temperature or frozen. To note about this clone: What antigen it recognizes has not been identified. Within one base of it there is no much larger clone, and no base qualities were kept.

From the cysteine through the phenylalanine, the CDR3 covers 15 amino acids. The DNA shown is the 45-base CDR3, in frame from base 1. Sequences SNHLY (CDR1) and FYNNEI (CDR2) are obtained from the germline V gene. The germline ends are 14 bases apart after V is trimmed by 5 bases and J by 4 bases. What the research found in general, with its limitations: The quantity of clinical and demographic metadata differed by source and by participant and was supplied without curation.

The immunoSEQ Assay, a bias-controlled multiplex PCR, was used to amplify TCRbeta CDR3 regions from genomic DNA. In the paper's pipeline: Within the assay, amplification of reference gene primers was used to estimate how many nucleated cells each sample contained. Sequence reads were collapsed and filtered to measure the absolute abundance of every unique TCRbeta CDR3 rearrangement. For each sample, productive Simpson clonality was calculated as the square root of Simpson's diversity index over productive rearrangements. Drawn from immuneACCESS, this table holds only the in-frame rearrangements with V and J called that TCRdb kept. Clones are partly lost; checked studies trace under half to an unresolved V gene and leave the rest unexplained. That table is the source of V, J and clone size, and D and trimming were worked out from the DNA. Recorded for this sample are roughly 74,000 clones; about 89% of them occurred a single time. Approximately 1% of the sample is taken by the ten largest.

The V and J genes are TRBV2 and TRBJ1-4; confidence is insufficient to name the D gene. The sequenced sample was PBMCs or T cells enriched from blood (not recorded which). This TCR was sampled from a woman between 45 and 60 years old with acute COVID-19. The CDR3 corresponds to CASSFSVILNEKLFF. In nucleotide form, the sequence is TGTGCCAGCAGTTTCTCGGTGATACTTAATGAAAAACTGTTTTTT.